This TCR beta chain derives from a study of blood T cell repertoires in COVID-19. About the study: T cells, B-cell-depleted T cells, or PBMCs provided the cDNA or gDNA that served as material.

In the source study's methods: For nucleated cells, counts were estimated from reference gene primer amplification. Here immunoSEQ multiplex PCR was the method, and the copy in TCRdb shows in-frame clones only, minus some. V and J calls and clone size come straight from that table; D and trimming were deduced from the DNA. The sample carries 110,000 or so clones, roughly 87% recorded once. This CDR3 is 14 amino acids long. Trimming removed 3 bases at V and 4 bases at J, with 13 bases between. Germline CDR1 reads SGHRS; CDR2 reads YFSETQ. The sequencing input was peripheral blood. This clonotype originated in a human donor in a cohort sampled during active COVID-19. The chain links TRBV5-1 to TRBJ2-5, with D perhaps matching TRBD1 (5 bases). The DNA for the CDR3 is TGCGCCAGCAGCTCGACAGAGACCTCAGAGACCCAGTACTTC. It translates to CASSSTETSETQYF.